This is a list of T cell receptor beta chains from one sample in a study of shared clonotypes between healthy human individuals. Assay: immunoSEQ multiplex PCR; the TCRdb copy retains only in-frame clones and omits some. Of roughly 1,500,000 clones listed, 98% are singletons. The sample consisted of naive CD4+ T cells sorted from blood. The receptors were sampled from a man aged 25 to 45 in good health. Both conserved end residues are part of each CDR3. A D gene is named only where the DNA matches it firmly. Not every row has a clone size; where given, it reads once, few, many or a size class.

d_gene | abundance | j_gene | v_gene | CDR3nt | CDR3aa
NA | NA | TRBJ1-1 | TRBV2 | TGTGCCAGCAGTCGGTACGGGGGCTCAGCTTTCTTT | CASSRYGGSAFF
NA | once | TRBJ2-1 | TRBV20-1 | TGCAGTGCTAGGCGGGTGGATGAGCAGTTCTTC | CSARRVDEQFF
NA | NA | TRBJ2-3 | TRBV18 | TGTGCCAGCTCACCCCTGCCTCGTAGCACAGATACGCAGTATTTT | CASSPLPRSTDTQYF
TRBD2 | NA | TRBJ2-5 | TRBV5-4 | TGTGCCAGCAGCCTAGCGGATAGACAAGAGACCCAGTACTTC | CASSLADRQETQYF
TRBD1 | NA | TRBJ2-7 | TRBV6-1 | TGTGCCAGCAGTGCCACCCGGGACAGGGTCTACGAGCAGTACTTC | CASSATRDRVYEQYF
NA | NA | TRBJ1-1 | TRBV5-4 | TGTGCCAGCAGCTCCACATCGGGCAGGGAAGCTTTCTTT | CASSSTSGREAFF
TRBD1 | NA | TRBJ2-3 | TRBV29-1 | TGCAGCGTTGGACAGGGCACGCAGTATTTT | CSVGQGTQYF
TRBD1 | NA | TRBJ1-2 | TRBV10-3 | TGTGCCAGTTATGACAGGGTAGATAGGCATGGCTACACCTTC | CASYDRVDRHGYTF
NA | NA | TRBJ2-7 | TRBV2 | TGTGCCAGCAGTGAATATGTAGGGTTCTCCTACGAGCAGTACTTC | CASSEYVGFSYEQYF
TRBD1 | NA | TRBJ1-5 | TRBV10-3 | TGTGCCATCTGGACAGGGGAAAGCAATCAGCCCCAGCATTTT | CAIWTGESNQPQHF
TRBD1 | once | TRBJ2-4 | TRBV7-2 | TGTGCCAGCAGCCTGACAGGGCTAGCCAAAAACATTCAGTACTTC | CASSLTGLAKNIQYF
TRBD2 | NA | TRBJ2-3 | TRBV5-1 | TGCGCCAGCACCGCGACTAGCGGGAGCGCAGATACGCAGTATTTT | CASTATSGSADTQYF
NA | NA | TRBJ2-2 | TRBV14 | TGTGCCAGCAGCCAAGATTCAAGGAGGGTTGGGGAGCTGTTTTTT | CASSQDSRRVGELFF
NA | NA | TRBJ2-1 | TRBV4-3 | TGCGCCAGCAGCCAACAAATAGGGGGATCCTACAATGAGCAGTTCTTC | CASSQQIGGSYNEQFF
TRBD2 | NA | TRBJ2-1 | TRBV11-2 | TGTGCCAGCAGCCGACTAGCGGGAGTGAGATACAATGAGCAGTTCTTC | CASSRLAGVRYNEQFF
NA | NA | TRBJ1-1 | TRBV28 | TGTGCCAGCAGACCACGCAGGGGAATTGGCATGAACACTGAAGCTTTCTTT | CASRPRRGIGMNTEAFF